These 9 T cell receptor beta chains share one sample of origin, sequenced in a study of cytomegalovirus exposure and HLA in healthy donors. Both 60 Vbeta primers and 13 Jbeta primers went into the PCR. Generated by immunoSEQ multiplex PCR, the TCRdb table keeps only in-frame clones and is missing some. The data hold some 96,000 clones, with around 64% observed a single time. Input material: PBMCs. These receptors were taken from a man aged 60-69 years in good health and CMV-seronegative.

V is TRBV5-1 and J is TRBJ1-6; D gene unclear. From germline, CDR1 is SGHRS and CDR2 YFSETQ. V was trimmed by 2 bases and J by 6 bases, leaving 12 bases between them. There are 15 residues in the CDR3. The CDR3 here is CASSFGHGLNSPLHF. CDR3 DNA: TGCGCCAGCAGCTTTGGTCATGGACTTAATTCACCCCTCCACTTT.

CDR3 DNA: TGTGCCAGCAGTTCCATGACAGGTGTACACGAGCAGTACTTC. Amino acid sequence: CASSSMTGVHEQYF. The chain is built from TRBV6-6 and TRBJ2-7; the D gene is possibly TRBD1 (6 bases). Trimming shortened V by 4 bases and J by 5 bases, and 15 bases separated the two germline ends. Germline V gene lookup returns CDR1 MNHNY and CDR2 SVGAGI (reference sequence). The CDR3 contains 14 residues.

The J gene is TRBJ2-3, the V gene TRBV10-3; 12 positions agree with TRBD2. The CDR3 runs 15 residues. Per germline, CDR1 ENHRY and CDR2 SYGVKD. The CDR3 nucleotides are TGTGCGACGACTAGCGGGAGTGAGTGGACAGATACGCAGTATTTT. Protein: CATTSGSEWTDTQYF.

In its sample, this clone was seen once. The chain couples TRBV7-2 to TRBJ2-5, with 9 bases aligning to TRBD2. Germline trimming cut 3 bases from V and 5 bases from J; bases unmatched to any gene: 19. Germline V CDR1 and CDR2: SGHTA, FQGNSA. This CDR3 comprises 19 residues. The CDR3 DNA reads TGTGCCAGCAGCTTGTTTTTCTCTAGCGGGGCTCTTGAGGGGGAGACCCAGTACTTC. Encoded protein: CASSLFFSSGALEGETQYF.

This rearrangement joins TRBV20-1 to TRBJ2-1; TRBD2 matches 7 bases. CDR1 and CDR2 (germline): DFQATT, SNEGSKA (reference sequence). After removal of 5 bases from V and 9 bases from J, the junction contained 4 bases not matched to a gene. The CDR3 has 11 amino acids. The CDR3 loop is CSARGVVEQFF. CDR3 DNA: TGCAGTGCTCGGGGGGTGGTTGAGCAGTTCTTC.

Concerning this clone itself: Since no conserved phenylalanine or tryptophan closes the CDR3, a read error is the likely cause. The chain recombines TRBV7-6 with TRBJ2-7; perhaps TRBD1 as D (6 bases). This CDR3 is 14 amino acids long. Trimming stripped 0 bases from V and 6 bases from J, with 12 bases between. Germline assignment: CDR1 SGHVS and CDR2 FNYEAQ. The CDR3 region is CASSLAQGSGEQYL. In nucleotides, the CDR3 is TGTGCCAGCAGCTTAGCGCAGGGGAGCGGCGAGCAGTACCTC.

This clone was observed a few times. The CDR3 nucleotides read TGTGCCAGCAGTGGCAGGGGTGCGAGCTACGAGCAGTACTTC. This translates into CASSGRGASYEQYF. The rearrangement uses TRBV6-1 and TRBJ2-7; a weak D match, TRBD1 (6 bases). The ends were cut back, 4 bases at V and 3 bases at J, with 13 bases in the middle. CDR1 is MNHNS, CDR2 SASEGT, per germline. The CDR3 contains 14 residues.

This chain uses TRBV2 with TRBJ2-7, with D perhaps matching TRBD1 (8 bases). The V gene lost 7 bases and the J gene lost 0 bases, with 13 bases spanning the gap. Germline lookup yields CDR1 SNHLY and CDR2 FYNNEI. This CDR3 is built from 14 residues. The CDR3 DNA reads as TGTGCCAGCAAGCGGGACAGGAACTCCTACGAGCAGTACTTC. Translated, it gives CASKRDRNSYEQYF.

V gene TRBV5-1 combines with J gene TRBJ1-1; D ambiguous. Germline CDR1 SGHRS, CDR2 YFSETQ. This CDR3 is 13 amino acids long. Trimming took 3 bases from V and 4 from J, leaving 10 bases between them. CDR3 sequence: CASSSTVGTEAFF. CDR3 bases: TGCGCCAGCAGCTCTACAGTGGGCACTGAAGCTTTCTTT. The whole variable domain, filled in from reference TRBV5-1 and TRBJ1-1, reads KAGVTQTPRYLIKTRGQQVTLSCSPISGHRSVSWYQQTPGQGLQFLFEYFSETQRNKGNFPGRFSGRQFSNSRSEMNVSTLELGDSALYLCASSSTVGTEAFFGQGTRLTVV.